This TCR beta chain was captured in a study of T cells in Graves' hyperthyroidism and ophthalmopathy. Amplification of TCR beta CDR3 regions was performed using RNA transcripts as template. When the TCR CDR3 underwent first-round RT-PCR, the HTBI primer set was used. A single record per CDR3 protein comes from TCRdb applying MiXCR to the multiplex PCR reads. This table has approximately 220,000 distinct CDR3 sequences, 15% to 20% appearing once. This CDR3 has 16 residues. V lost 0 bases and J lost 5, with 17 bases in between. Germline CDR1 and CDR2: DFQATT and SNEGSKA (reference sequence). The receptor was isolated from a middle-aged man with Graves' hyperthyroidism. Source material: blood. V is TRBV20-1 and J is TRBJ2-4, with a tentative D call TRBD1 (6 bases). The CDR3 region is CSARDPKKKGENIQYF. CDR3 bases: TGCAGTGCTAGAGATCCCAAGAAAAAGGGGGAAAACATTCAGTACTTC.